This TCR beta chain was sequenced during a study of blood T cell repertoires in COVID-19. The overall study: T cells, B-cell-depleted T cells, or PBMCs supplied cDNA or gDNA.

While infection was still active, Seattle patients were enrolled and then followed longitudinally. V gave up 2 bases and J gave up 4 bases, with 14 bases separating them. This CDR3 is 14 amino acids long. CDR1 and CDR2 from the germline V gene are GTSNPN and SVGIG (reference sequence). Clones were read by immunoSEQ multiplex PCR, and TCRdb kept only the in-frame ones, dropping some. The sample contains roughly 410,000 clones, about 89% of which appear only once. The receptor's source is a woman in her 40s with COVID-19, enrolled during active disease. Material: peripheral blood. This rearrangement joins TRBV30 to TRBJ1-1, with D tentatively TRBD1 (5 bases). The CDR3 loop is CAWSFGVGGTEAFF. The CDR3, as DNA: TGTGCCTGGAGTTTTGGGGTGGGGGGCACTGAAGCTTTCTTT. The variable domain in full, completed from reference TRBV30 and TRBJ1-1, reads SQTIHQWPATLVQPVGSPLSLECTVEGTSNPNLYWYRQAAGRGLQLLFYSVGIGQISSEVPQNLSASRPQDRQFILSSKKLLLSDSGFYLCAWSFGVGGTEAFFGQGTRLTVV.